Listed below are T cell receptor beta chains from one sample, sequenced in a study of identical twins. Each CDR3 protein is one row after TCRdb ran MiXCR on the 5' RACE reads. This table has 350,000 to 400,000 distinct CDR3 sequences, about 9% appearing once. Sequencing was done on a sample of naive T cells sorted from blood. These receptors were obtained from a woman aged 50 to 65 in good health. CDR3s include the opening cysteine and the closing phenylalanine or tryptophan. The D gene is left open where the match is weak. Expanded clones are given a class, and other clones once, few, many or no size at all.

V gene	J gene	clone size	D gene	CDR3 DNA	CDR3 protein
TRBV5-5	TRBJ2-5	-	-	TGTGCCAGCAGCTTGGTTGGAGCGGCGGAGACCCAGTACTTC	CASSLVGAAETQYF
TRBV28	TRBJ1-1	many	-	TGTGCCAGTACGAGGGGTGAAGCTTTCTTT	CASTRGEAFF
TRBV7-9	TRBJ2-5	many	TRBD2	TGTGCCAGCAGCTCTAGCGGGAGCAGCGAGACCCAGTACTTC	CASSSSGSSETQYF
TRBV7-9	TRBJ2-1	-	-	TGTGCCAGCAGCTTAGTAGCAAGCGTATATGAGCAGTTCTTC	CASSLVASVYEQFF
TRBV7-9	TRBJ2-3	few	-	TGTGCCAGCACCCAGTACACAGATACGCAGTATTTT	CASTQYTDTQYF
TRBV5-1	TRBJ2-2	many	-	TGCGCCAGCAGCCAAGTTGTGGCGGGTGAGCACCGGGAGCTGTTTTTT	CASSQVVAGEHRELFF
TRBV3-1	TRBJ1-2	-	-	TGTGCCAGCAGCCAAGCAACCCGGGCAGCCTATGGCTACACCTTC	CASSQATRAAYGYTF
TRBV14	TRBJ2-2	-	-	TGTGCCAGCAGAAGCATTGGGGTTAACACCGGGGAGCTGTTTTTT	CASRSIGVNTGELFF
TRBV28	TRBJ2-7	many	-	TGTGCCAGCAACCCTAGAGTTGTGGACGAGCAGTACTTC	CASNPRVVDEQYF
TRBV9	TRBJ2-4	-	TRBD1	TGTGCCTTACATACCGGGACAGGGGGATGTCTAGCCAAAAACATTCAGTACTTC	CALHTGTGGCLAKNIQYF
TRBV4-2	TRBJ1-1	many	-	TGTGCCAGCAGCCAAGATCATCGGGGGCTTGCTTTCTTT	CASSQDHRGLAFF
TRBV15	TRBJ2-1	few	TRBD1	TGTGCCACCAGCGGGTACAGGGGAAACAATGAGCAGTTCTTC	CATSGYRGNNEQFF
TRBV20-1	TRBJ2-1	few	-	TGCAGTGCCCATCATTCGTCAGCCGGCTACAATGAGCAGTTCTTC	CSAHHSSAGYNEQFF
TRBV20-1	TRBJ2-4	many	TRBD1	TGCAGTGCTATACTCCAGACAGGGGGCGATCCGGGTGGCAAAAACATTCAGTACTTC	CSAILQTGGDPGGKNIQYF
TRBV11-2	TRBJ2-1	few	-	TGTGCCAGCAGCTTAGATCCAGGCCTCAATGAGCAGTTCTTC	CASSLDPGLNEQFF
TRBV20-1	TRBJ1-2	few	-	TGCAGTGCTGCGGCGGGGGCGGTGGAGGGCTACACCTTC	CSAAAGAVEGYTF
TRBV5-1	TRBJ2-3	-	-	TGCGCCAGCAGACAAGGGGGGAGTCCAGATACGCAGTATTTT	CASRQGGSPDTQYF
TRBV7-2	TRBJ2-1	many	-	TGTGCCAGCAGCTTATATGAGTTTTTCGACAATGAGCAGTTCTTC	CASSLYEFFDNEQFF
TRBV12-3/TRBV12-4	TRBJ2-1	many	-	TGTGCCAGCAGTTTTATATCAAGACTGTTCTTC	CASSFISRLFF
TRBV29-1	TRBJ2-1	-	TRBD2	TGCAGCGTTGTACCGCTAGCGGGAGTCCCTGAGCAGTTCTTC	CSVVPLAGVPEQFF
TRBV6-5	TRBJ2-1	few	-	TGTGCCAGCAGTTACTCGGGCGGGCGCTACAATGAGCAGTTCTTC	CASSYSGGRYNEQFF
TRBV25-1	TRBJ2-5	many	-	TGTGCCAGTAATTTGCGGGAGACCCAGTACTTC	CASNLRETQYF
TRBV20-1	TRBJ2-3	-	-	TGCAGTGCTACCCAATTGGAGGGGGCCTCAGATACGCAGTATTTT	CSATQLEGASDTQYF
TRBV5-1	TRBJ1-3	many	-	TGCGCCAGCAGCTTGGACACAGGAAACACCATATATTTT	CASSLDTGNTIYF
TRBV29-1	TRBJ2-3	many	-	TGCAGCGTTGAGGCGCGTGGTACAGATACGCAGTATTTT	CSVEARGTDTQYF
TRBV7-9	TRBJ2-1	many	-	TGTGCCAATGGAAGGGGGGGACAGAGGAATGAGCAGTTCTTC	CANGRGGQRNEQFF
TRBV5-1	TRBJ1-4	few	-	TGCGCCAGCAGCATGACAGCCCTTAATGAAAAACTGTTTTTT	CASSMTALNEKLFF
TRBV11-2	TRBJ2-3	-	-	TGTGCCAGCAGCCTTCTACGGGCTGCAGATACGCAGTATTTT	CASSLLRAADTQYF
TRBV28	TRBJ1-2	many	-	TGTGCCAGCAGTTTGTCCCACGGGGGCTACACCTTC	CASSLSHGGYTF
TRBV10-2	TRBJ2-5	-	TRBD2	TGCGCCAGCAGTGAGTCTGGTGGGGCGGCGGGAGGGCCGGAAGAGACCCAGTACTTC	CASSESGGAAGGPEETQYF
TRBV12-3/TRBV12-4	TRBJ1-2	-	-	TGTGCCAGCAGCCCGTCCCGATTAACTCCTAACTATGGCTACACCTTC	CASSPSRLTPNYGYTF